The 2 T cell receptor beta chains presented below share a single source sample, sequenced in a study of T cell repertoires in cytomegalovirus infection. MiXCR, run by TCRdb on the reads, gives a single entry per CDR3 protein. In the table there are fewer than 700,000 distinct CDR3 sequences, less than 25% of which are singletons. Sequenced: CD8+ T cells from PBMCs. These receptors were taken from a human donor in good health (CMV status not recorded). Some clones in this sample may be carry-over from other donors' samples.

This clonotype was counted only a few times. V gene TRBV18 combines with J gene TRBJ2-1; tentative D call: TRBD1 (6 bases). V shed 5 bases and J shed 7 bases, with 18 bases lying between them. CDR1 is KGHSH and CDR2 is LQKENI in the germline V gene. There are 15 residues in the CDR3. The CDR3: CASSWPRRGRNEQFF. CDR3 coding DNA: TGTGCCAGCTCATGGCCCCGCAGGGGTCGAAATGAGCAGTTCTTC.

The chain uses TRBV4-2 and TRBJ2-2; possible D gene TRBD2, 5 bases. Per germline, CDR1 LGHNA and CDR2 YNFKEQ. Trimming took 0 bases from V and 13 from J, leaving 18 bases between them. The CDR3 contains 15 residues. The CDR3 coding sequence is TGTGCCAGCAGCCAAGACCCTGGACTCCCGTTATGGCTGTTTTTT. It yields the protein CASSQDPGLPLWLFF.